This record looks at one T cell receptor beta chain sequence and its context. The sample belongs to a study of blood T cell repertoires in COVID-19. Study processing details: The authors estimated nucleated cell counts from reference gene primer amplification. Assay used: immunoSEQ multiplex PCR; TCRdb lists only in-frame clones, some missing. Clonal size and the V and J genes are those of that table, whereas D and trimming came from the DNA. The table shows about 220,000 clones, with around nine tenths occurring only once. The V and J ends lost 5 bases and 0 bases, in that order; junction bases with no gene match: 4. Per germline, CDR1 MNHNY and CDR2 SVGAGI (reference sequence). The CDR3 has 15 amino acids. Those enrolled, adults aged roughly 18 to 89 years, came from about 24 US areas.

The chain uses TRBV6-6 and TRBJ2-1, with 7 bases lining up with TRBD1. The TCR sequence derives from a woman aged 45-60 years with acute COVID-19. The sample comprised PBMCs or T cells enriched from blood (not recorded which). CDR3 amino acids: CASSTGASSYNEQFF. CDR3 DNA: TGTGCCAGCAGTACAGGGGCGAGCTCCTACAATGAGCAGTTCTTC.